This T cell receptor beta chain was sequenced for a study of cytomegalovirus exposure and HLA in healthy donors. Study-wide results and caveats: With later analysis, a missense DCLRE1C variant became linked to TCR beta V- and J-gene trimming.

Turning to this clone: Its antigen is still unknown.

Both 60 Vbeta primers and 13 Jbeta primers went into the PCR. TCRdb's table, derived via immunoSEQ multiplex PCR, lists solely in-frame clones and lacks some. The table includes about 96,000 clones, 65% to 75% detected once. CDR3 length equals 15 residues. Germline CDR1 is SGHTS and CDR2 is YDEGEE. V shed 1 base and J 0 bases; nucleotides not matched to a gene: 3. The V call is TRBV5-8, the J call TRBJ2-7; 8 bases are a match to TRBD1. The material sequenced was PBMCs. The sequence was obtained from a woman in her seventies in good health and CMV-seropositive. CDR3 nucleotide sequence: TGTGCCAGCAGCTTGCCTGGGACAGGCTCCTACGAGCAGTACTTC. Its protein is CASSLPGTGSYEQYF.